The rows below give T cell receptor beta chains drawn from one sample of a study of TIL therapy for anti-PD-1-resistant metastatic lung cancer. Repertoires were generated with immunoSEQ multiplex PCR, while TCRdb's copy carries only in-frame clones and drops some. The sample holds tens of thousands of clones, 69% seen once. This sample comprised blood, obtained at baseline. The source is a person aged 25 to 85 with non-small cell lung cancer. CDR3s include the opening cysteine and the closing phenylalanine or tryptophan. Each record gives: V gene, J gene, CDR3 protein.

TRBV6-5,TRBJ2-1,CASSPPRGEQFF
TRBV5-6,TRBJ2-7,CASSPVQGAFYEQYF
TRBV6-5,TRBJ1-2,CASSYSSGVARGYTF
TRBV7-9,TRBJ2-7,CASSPGGTNSYEQYF
TRBV19,TRBJ2-1,CASSLEAQSYNEQFF
TRBV21-1,TRBJ1-5,CASSRSAGQGYSNQPQHF
TRBV12-5,TRBJ2-5,CASGLSGSGTQYF
TRBV10-3,TRBJ1-5,CAINEQEGQPQHF
TRBV6-1,TRBJ2-3,CASSASGLAGGPLRPDTQYF
TRBV18,TRBJ1-3,CASSPQTVSSGNTIYF
TRBV4-2,TRBJ2-3,CASSQGGITDTQYF
TRBV5-4,TRBJ1-1,CASSPDGTEAFF
TRBV5-4,TRBJ2-1,CASSLGGGEQFF
TRBV27,TRBJ1-2,CASSLTGVYGYTF
TRBV7-9,TRBJ2-5,CASSSMASEQLETQYF
TRBV4-1,TRBJ2-7,CASSHGSHTNFEQYF
TRBV5-1,TRBJ1-1,CASSPQVGTEAFF
TRBV2,TRBJ1-2,CASSVGYGYTF
TRBV28,TRBJ1-2,CASGSTNYGYTF
TRBV11-2,TRBJ2-3,CASSLDFGGGRDTQYF
TRBV7-2,TRBJ2-7,CASSWGAGGFSGEQYF
TRBV6-1,TRBJ2-3,CATRGLAGGDTQYF
TRBV27,TRBJ2-7,CASSLGTDYEQYF